This T cell receptor (beta chain) was identified during a study of blood T cell repertoires in COVID-19 (TCRdb year 2020). Looking at the study overall: Samples covering the acute and convalescent phases of COVID-19 were provided by collaborators in the United States, Italy and Spain. The prospective study material was composed of cDNA or gDNA derived from T cells, B-cell-depleted T cells, or PBMCs. Subjects who had been exposed to COVID-19, were actively infected with it, or had recovered from it provided the deeply sampled blood TCRbeta repertoires that made up the dataset. The repertoires were made available in a free public database intended to serve as a resource for research on the immune response to SARS-CoV-2. Samples were obtained from the ongoing ImmuneRACE study (first 160 participants) and from 950 to 1,500 subjects provided by 6 global collaborators. A de-identified subject ID, COVID-19 status, age in years and sex were almost always included in the sample metadata. Where available, HLA class I and class II types were taken from metadata supplied by the sample provider and were not determined by assay-based typing.

What the study reported, not specific to this receptor: Clinical and demographic metadata were provided uncurated, with the amount varying by source and participant.

Trimming at the junction amounts to 5 bases on V and 5 bases on J, and the germline ends lie 18 bases apart. Including the terminal cysteine and phenylalanine, the CDR3 comprises 15 residues. Only CDR3 DNA remains: 45 bases, in frame from the first base. Via the germline V gene, CDR1 is LGHNA and CDR2 YNFKEQ. TCRbeta CDR3 regions were amplified from genomic DNA using the immunoSEQ Assay, a bias-controlled multiplex PCR. The study's processing was this. Nucleated cell counts per sample were estimated from amplification of reference gene primers within the assay. To quantify the absolute abundance of each unique TCRbeta CDR3 rearrangement, sequence reads were collapsed and filtered. For each sample, productive Simpson clonality was calculated as the square root of Simpson's diversity index over productive rearrangements. TCRdb took over this immuneACCESS table, retaining in-frame rearrangements with V and J assigned. Such tables are incomplete; in checked studies, under half of the missing clones stem from an unresolved V gene, and the remainder is unexplained. V and J calls and clone size follow that table, whereas D and trimming were derived from the DNA. This sample comprises roughly 350,000 clones, roughly 90% of them detected only once. The ten largest clones take up roughly 4% of the sample.

This clone came up a few times. Its cognate antigen has yet to be identified. Base qualities are not provided; no much larger clone lies one nucleotide away. Each collaborating institution followed its own protocols to collect whole blood in K2EDTA tubes. For TCRbeta analysis, collaborator samples were shipped as frozen whole blood, as isolated PBMCs, or as DNA extracted from either sample type. This TCR came from a woman aged 45-59 years with active or convalescent COVID-19. The sample taken for sequencing was peripheral blood. The sequence links TRBV4-2 to TRBJ1-1; too little of a D gene remains to name it. The CDR3 reads as follows: CASSLYLSTETEAFF. The DNA sequence is as follows: TGTGCCAGCAGCTTGTACCTCTCCACAGAGACTGAAGCTTTCTTT.